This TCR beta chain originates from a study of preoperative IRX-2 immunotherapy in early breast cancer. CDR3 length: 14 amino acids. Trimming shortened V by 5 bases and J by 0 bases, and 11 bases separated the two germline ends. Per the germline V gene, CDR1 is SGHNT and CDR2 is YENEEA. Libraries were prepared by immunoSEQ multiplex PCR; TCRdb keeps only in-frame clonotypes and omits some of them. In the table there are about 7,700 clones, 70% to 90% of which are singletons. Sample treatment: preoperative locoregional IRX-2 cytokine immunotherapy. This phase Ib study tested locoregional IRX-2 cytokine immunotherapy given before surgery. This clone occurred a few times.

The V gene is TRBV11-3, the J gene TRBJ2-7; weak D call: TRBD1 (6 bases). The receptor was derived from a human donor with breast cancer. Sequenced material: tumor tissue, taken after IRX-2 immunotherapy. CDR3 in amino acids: CASSRATGSYEQYF. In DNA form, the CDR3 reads TGTGCCAGCAGCAGAGCGACAGGCTCCTACGAGCAGTACTTC. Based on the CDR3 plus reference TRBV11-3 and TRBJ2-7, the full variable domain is EAGVVQSPRYKIIEKKQPVAFWCNPISGHNTLYWYLQNLGQGPELLIRYENEEAVDDSQLPKDRFSAERLKGVDSTLKIQPAELGDSAVYLCASSRATGSYEQYFGPGTRLTVT.